This T cell receptor beta chain was sequenced for a study of early T cells in non-severe SARS-CoV-2 infection. CDR1 is GTSNPN and CDR2 is SVGIG in the germline V gene (reference sequence). The CDR3 contains 14 residues. Unmatched junction bases numbered 8, after V lost 0 bases and J lost 10 bases. This clonotype was seen only a few times. Its antigen is as yet unknown. General study points: VDJdb matching favored anti-spike CD8 responses, missing private and CD4 specificities.

MiXCR, run by TCRdb on the 5' RACE reads, gives a single entry per CDR3 protein. The sample has some 87,000 distinct CDR3 sequences; around 15% are singletons. The chain joins TRBV30 to TRBJ2-4; 8 bases agree with TRBD2. The sample consisted of whole blood. The receptor comes from an adult who was a healthcare worker with PCR-confirmed SARS-CoV-2 infection or an uninfected control (not recorded which). In DNA, the CDR3 is TGTGCCTGGAGTGTCGGCGGGGGGCTCGGTATTCAGTACTTC. Translation gives CAWSVGGGLGIQYF.